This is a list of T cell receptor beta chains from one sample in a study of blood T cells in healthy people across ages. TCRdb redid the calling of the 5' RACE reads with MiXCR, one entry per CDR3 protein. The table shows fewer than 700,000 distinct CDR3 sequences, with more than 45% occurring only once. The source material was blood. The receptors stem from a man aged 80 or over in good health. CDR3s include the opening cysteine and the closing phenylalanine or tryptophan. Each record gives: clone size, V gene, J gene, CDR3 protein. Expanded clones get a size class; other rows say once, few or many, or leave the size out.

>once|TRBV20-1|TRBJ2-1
CSARDRLWGRHGGNERYF
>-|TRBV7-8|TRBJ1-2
CAIQETRDSYGYTF
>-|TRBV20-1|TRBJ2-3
CSARTSGQRGTDTQYF
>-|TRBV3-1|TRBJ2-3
CASSQPQGFGTDTQYF
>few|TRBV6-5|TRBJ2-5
CASHRQGLQYF
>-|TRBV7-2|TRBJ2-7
CASSWTGTSPNEQYF
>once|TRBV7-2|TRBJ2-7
CASSLAAQTQTYEQYF
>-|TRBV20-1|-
CSAHAGMSYNEQYF
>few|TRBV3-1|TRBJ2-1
CASSQGSGDNEQFF
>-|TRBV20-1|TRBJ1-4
CSACPPGGFFANEKLFF
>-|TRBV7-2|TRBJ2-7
CASSALGSYEQYF
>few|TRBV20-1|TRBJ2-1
CSAEGGHNEQFF
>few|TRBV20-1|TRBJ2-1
CSAPQGAQGSDEQFF
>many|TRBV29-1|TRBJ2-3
CSVEVWGQADTDTQYF
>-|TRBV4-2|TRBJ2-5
CASSQEGGTSGYQETQYF
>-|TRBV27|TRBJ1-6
CASSLTGTYNSLLHF
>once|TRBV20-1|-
CSATPRGSYNEQYF
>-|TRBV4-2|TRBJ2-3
CASSQVGSGGRRTDTQYF
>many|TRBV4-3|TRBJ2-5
CASSQRETQYF
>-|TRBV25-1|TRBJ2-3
CASSLPPGKVQDTQYF
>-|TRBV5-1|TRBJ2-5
CASSTGGQGGRETQYF
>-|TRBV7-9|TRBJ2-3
CASRAGTGTDTQYF
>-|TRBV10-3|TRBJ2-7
CAIRKGGTSYEQYF
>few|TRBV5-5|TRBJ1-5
CASSQAAGSNQPQHF
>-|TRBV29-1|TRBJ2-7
CSVESLSSGFYNEQYF
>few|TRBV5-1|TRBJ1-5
CASSLAVGGQPQHF
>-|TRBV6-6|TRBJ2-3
CASSDHSRDTQYF
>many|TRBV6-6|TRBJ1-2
CASSFGTDYGYTF
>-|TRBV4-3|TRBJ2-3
CASSQLPNLEGDTQYF
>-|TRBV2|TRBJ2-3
CASALLAGGADTQYF
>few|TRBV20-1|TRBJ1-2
CSASGRSTAAYGYTF
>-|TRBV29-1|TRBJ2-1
CSVQGGERLNEQFF
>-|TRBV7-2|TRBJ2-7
CASSLEGTSGGYEQYF
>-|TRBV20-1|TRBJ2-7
CSALWGSNDEQYF
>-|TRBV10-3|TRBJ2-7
CASGTPDEQYF
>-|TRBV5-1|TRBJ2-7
CASSLGTSHSYEQYF
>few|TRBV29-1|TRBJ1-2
CSVATGEYYGYTF
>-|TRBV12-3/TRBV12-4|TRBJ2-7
CASSSEGGLAGERVYEQYF
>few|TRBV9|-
CASSVARDPSYEQYF
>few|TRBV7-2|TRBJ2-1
CASTQNGFNEQFF
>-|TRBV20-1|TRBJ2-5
CSAGATGYQETQYF
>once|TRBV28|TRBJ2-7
CASRPLQGSYEQYF
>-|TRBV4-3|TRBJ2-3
CASSQAAAGSTDTQYF
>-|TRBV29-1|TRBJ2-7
CSAGQTRSEQYF
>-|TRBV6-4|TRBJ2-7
CASSASGGGVYEQYF
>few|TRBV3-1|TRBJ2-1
CASSQDRGEEQFF
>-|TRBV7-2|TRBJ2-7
CASSSGLNSYEQYF
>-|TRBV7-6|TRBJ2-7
CASSLQGARYEQYF
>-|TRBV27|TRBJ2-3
CASRDRLTDTQYF
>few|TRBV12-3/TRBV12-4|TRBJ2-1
CASSLPGQGFGEQFF
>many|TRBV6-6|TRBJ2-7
CASSPLGARDTYEQYF
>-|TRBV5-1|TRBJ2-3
CASSRTGTSGGAITDTQYF
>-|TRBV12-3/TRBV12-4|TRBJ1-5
CASSRRDRGDQPQHF
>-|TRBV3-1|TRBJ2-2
CASSQARTTGELFF
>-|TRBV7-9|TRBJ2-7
CASSPTGGAPYEQYF